This T cell receptor beta chain was documented in a study of cytomegalovirus exposure and HLA in healthy donors. Whole-study context: Most donors, roughly 77% of a few hundred genotyped, fell in the Caucasian-associated ancestry cluster.

It was with 60 Vbeta and 13 Jbeta primers that the PCR ran. This table comes from immunoSEQ multiplex PCR, and its TCRdb copy is limited to in-frame clones, with some not included. Among 100,000 or so clones listed, 65% to 80% were seen once. The trim removed 4 bases at V and 6 bases at J, leaving 6 bases unmatched. Germline V gene data show CDR1 as SNHLY and CDR2 as FYNNEI. This CDR3 is built from 15 residues. The V and J genes are TRBV2 and TRBJ1-5, with 10 bases that match TRBD1. Sequences were obtained from PBMCs. The sequence came from a man under 40 in good health and CMV-seropositive. The CDR3 DNA reads TGTGCCAGCAGTGGGGGACAGGGGCGCAGTCAGCCCCAGCATTTT. Residues: CASSGGQGRSQPQHF.